These T cell receptor beta chains were read from a single sample in a study of cytomegalovirus exposure and HLA in healthy donors. Sequencing was performed with immunoSEQ multiplex PCR; in TCRdb, only in-frame clones are kept and a portion is missing. The sample has about 160,000 clones; around 84% are singletons. Sequencing used PBMCs. The receptor source for this set is a man aged 18 to 30 in good health and CMV-seronegative. Both conserved end residues are part of each CDR3. Fields, in order: J gene, CDR3 length, D gene, clone size, V gene, CDR3 DNA, CDR3 protein. The D gene is left open where the match is weak. Clone size is shown for a subset of rows, as once, few, many or a class of expanded clone.

J: TRBJ2-7; length: 13; D: -; size: -; V: TRBV7-9; DNA: TGTGCCAGCAGCTTATTGCCTGGGCACGAGCAGTACTTC; CDR3: CASSLLPGHEQYF
J: TRBJ2-7; length: 15; D: TRBD1; size: few; V: TRBV19; DNA: TGTGCCAGTAGTCTTGGGACAGGGGGCATCGACGAGCAGTACTTC; CDR3: CASSLGTGGIDEQYF
J: TRBJ2-7; length: 15; D: TRBD1; size: -; V: TRBV28; DNA: TGTGCCAGCAGTTTTTCGGACAGGGGATCCTACGAGCAGTACTTC; CDR3: CASSFSDRGSYEQYF
J: TRBJ2-2; length: 19; D: TRBD2; size: -; V: TRBV7-3; DNA: TGTGCCAGCAGCCCTTCGGGACTAGCGGGGGGCCGTGGCACCGGGGAGCTGTTTTTT; CDR3: CASSPSGLAGGRGTGELFF
J: TRBJ2-6; length: 17; D: TRBD1; size: once; V: TRBV29-1; DNA: TGCAGCGTTGGTGTTTGGGGCAGGGGGCCTGGGGCCAACGTCCTGACTTTC; CDR3: CSVGVWGRGPGANVLTF
J: TRBJ2-7; length: 15; D: -; size: -; V: TRBV27; DNA: TGTGCCAGCAGTACCACCCCAGCTAGCTCCTACGAGCAGTACTTC; CDR3: CASSTTPASSYEQYF
J: TRBJ2-7; length: 13; D: TRBD2; size: -; V: TRBV5-1; DNA: TGCGCCAGCAGCCCCCCGGGAGGGGACGAGCAGTACTTC; CDR3: CASSPPGGDEQYF
J: TRBJ2-1; length: 16; D: TRBD2; size: -; V: TRBV6-6; DNA: TGTGCCAGCAGTTACCATAGCGGGAGCTCCTACAATGAGCAGTTCTTC; CDR3: CASSYHSGSSYNEQFF
J: TRBJ1-5; length: 16; D: -; size: -; V: TRBV4-1; DNA: TGCGCCAGCAGCCAAGATCCAGAGGGAAGCAATCAGCCCCAGCATTTT; CDR3: CASSQDPEGSNQPQHF
J: TRBJ2-1; length: 18; D: TRBD2; size: -; V: TRBV4-1; DNA: TGCGCCAGCAGCCAACGCACTAGCGGGGGGAGCTCCTACAATGAGCAGTTCTTC; CDR3: CASSQRTSGGSSYNEQFF
J: TRBJ2-5; length: 16; D: TRBD2; size: few; V: TRBV9; DNA: TGTGCCAGCAGCGTCTCTGGCGGGGGGGCCGGGGAGACCCAGTACTTC; CDR3: CASSVSGGGAGETQYF